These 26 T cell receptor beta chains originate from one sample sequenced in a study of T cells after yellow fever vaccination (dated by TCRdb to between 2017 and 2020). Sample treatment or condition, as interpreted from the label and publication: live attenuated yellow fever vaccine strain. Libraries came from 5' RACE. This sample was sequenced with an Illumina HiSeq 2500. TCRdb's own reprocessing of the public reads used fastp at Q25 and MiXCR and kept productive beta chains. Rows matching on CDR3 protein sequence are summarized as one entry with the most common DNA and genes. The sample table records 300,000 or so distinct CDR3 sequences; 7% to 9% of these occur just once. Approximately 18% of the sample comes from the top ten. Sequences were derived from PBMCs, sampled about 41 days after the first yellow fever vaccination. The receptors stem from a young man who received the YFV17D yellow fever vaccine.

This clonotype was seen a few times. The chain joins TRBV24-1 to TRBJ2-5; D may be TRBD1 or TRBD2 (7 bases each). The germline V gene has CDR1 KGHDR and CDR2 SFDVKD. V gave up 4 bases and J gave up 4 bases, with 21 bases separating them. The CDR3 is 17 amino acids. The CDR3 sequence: CATSDPRAGGGTETQYF. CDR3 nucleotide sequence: TGTGCCACCAGTGACCCCCGAGCAGGGGGAGGGACAGAGACCCAGTACTTC.

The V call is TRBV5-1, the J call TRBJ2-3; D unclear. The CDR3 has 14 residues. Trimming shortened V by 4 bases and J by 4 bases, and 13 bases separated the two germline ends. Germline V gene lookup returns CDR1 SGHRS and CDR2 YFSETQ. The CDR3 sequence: CASSRDTSADTQYF. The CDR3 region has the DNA TGCGCCAGCAGCCGAGACACCTCAGCAGATACGCAGTATTTT.

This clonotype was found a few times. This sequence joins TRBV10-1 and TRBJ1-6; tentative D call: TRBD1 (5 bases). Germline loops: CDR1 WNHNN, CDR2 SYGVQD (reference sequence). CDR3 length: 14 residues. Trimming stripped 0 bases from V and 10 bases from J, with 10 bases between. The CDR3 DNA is TGCGCCAGCAGTGAGTCGCGGGGCGGATCACCCCTCCACTTT. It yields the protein CASSESRGGSPLHF.

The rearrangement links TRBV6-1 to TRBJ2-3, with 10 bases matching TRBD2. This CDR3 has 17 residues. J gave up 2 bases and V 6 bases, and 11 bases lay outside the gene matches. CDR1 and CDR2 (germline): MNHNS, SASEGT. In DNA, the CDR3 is TGTGCCAGCAGCCAGGTGGTAGCGGGGGGACCCACAGATACGCAGTATTTT. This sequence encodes CASSQVVAGGPTDTQYF.

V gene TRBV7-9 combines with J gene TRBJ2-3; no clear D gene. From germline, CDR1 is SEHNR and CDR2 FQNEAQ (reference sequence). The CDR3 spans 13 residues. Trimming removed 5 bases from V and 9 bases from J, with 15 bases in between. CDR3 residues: CASSPQLEDTQYF. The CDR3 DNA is TGTGCCAGCAGCCCCCAGTTAGAGGACACGCAGTATTTT.

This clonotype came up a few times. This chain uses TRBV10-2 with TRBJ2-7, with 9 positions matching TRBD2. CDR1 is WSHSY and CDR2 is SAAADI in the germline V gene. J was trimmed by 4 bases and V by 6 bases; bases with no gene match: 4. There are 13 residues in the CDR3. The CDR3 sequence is CASRVAGAYEQYF. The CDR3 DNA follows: TGCGCCAGCAGAGTAGCGGGGGCGTACGAGCAGTACTTC.

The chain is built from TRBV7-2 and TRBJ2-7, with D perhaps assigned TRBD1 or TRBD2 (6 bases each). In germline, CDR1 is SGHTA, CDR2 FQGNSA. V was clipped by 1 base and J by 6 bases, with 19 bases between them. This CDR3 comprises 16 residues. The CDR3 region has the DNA TGTGCCAGCAGCTTAGTAGGCCGGGGGACACGGGGCGAGCAGTACTTC. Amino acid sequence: CASSLVGRGTRGEQYF.

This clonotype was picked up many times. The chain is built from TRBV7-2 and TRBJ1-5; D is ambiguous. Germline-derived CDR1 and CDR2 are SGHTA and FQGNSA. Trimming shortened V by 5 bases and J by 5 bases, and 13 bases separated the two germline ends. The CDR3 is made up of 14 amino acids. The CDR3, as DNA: TGTGCCAGCAGCCCCCCGGGTGGGTATCAGCCCCAGCATTTT. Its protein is CASSPPGGYQPQHF.

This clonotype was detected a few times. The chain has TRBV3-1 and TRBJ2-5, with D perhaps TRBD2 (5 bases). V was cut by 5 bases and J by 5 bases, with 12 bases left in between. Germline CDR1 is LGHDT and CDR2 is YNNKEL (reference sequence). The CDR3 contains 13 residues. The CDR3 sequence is CASSESGRETQYF. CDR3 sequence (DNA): TGTGCCAGCAGCGAAAGCGGCAGGGAGACCCAGTACTTC.

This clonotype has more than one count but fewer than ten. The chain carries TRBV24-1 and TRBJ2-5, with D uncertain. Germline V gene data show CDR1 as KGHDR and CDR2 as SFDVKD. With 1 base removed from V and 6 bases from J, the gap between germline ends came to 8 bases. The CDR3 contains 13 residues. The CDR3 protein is CATSDLEGKTQYF. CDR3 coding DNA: TGTGCCACCAGTGATTTAGAAGGAAAGACCCAGTACTTC.

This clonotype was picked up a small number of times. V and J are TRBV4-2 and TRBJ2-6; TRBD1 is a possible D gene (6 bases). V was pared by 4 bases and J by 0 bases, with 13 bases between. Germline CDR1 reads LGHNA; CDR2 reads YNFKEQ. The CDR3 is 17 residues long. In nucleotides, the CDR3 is TGTGCCAGCAGCCTATCAGGACAGAGCTCTGGGGCCAACGTCCTGACTTTC. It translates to CASSLSGQSSGANVLTF.

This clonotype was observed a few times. The CDR3 sequence is CASSPKILQGGGYTF. Here the CDR3 DNA reads TGTGCCAGCAGCCCCAAGATTCTACAGGGGGGAGGCTACACCTTC. The V call is TRBV7-2, the J call TRBJ1-2; the match to TRBD1 covers 8 bases. There are 15 residues in the CDR3. Trimming at V came to 5 bases and at J to 8 bases, leaving 13 bases not matched to a gene. Germline V lookup: CDR1 SGHTA, CDR2 FQGNSA.

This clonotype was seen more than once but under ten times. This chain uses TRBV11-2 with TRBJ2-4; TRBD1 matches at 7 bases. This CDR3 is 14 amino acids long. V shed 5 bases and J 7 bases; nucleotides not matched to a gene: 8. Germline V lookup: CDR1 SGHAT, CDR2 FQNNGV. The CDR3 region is CASSHGDSRNIQYF. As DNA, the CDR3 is TGTGCCAGCAGCCACGGGGACAGCCGGAACATTCAGTACTTC.

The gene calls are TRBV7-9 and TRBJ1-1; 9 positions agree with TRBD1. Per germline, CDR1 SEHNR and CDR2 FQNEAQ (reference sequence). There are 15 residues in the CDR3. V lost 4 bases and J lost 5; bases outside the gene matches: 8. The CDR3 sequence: CASSYPGTGWTEAFF. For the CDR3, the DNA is TGTGCCAGCAGCTACCCCGGGACAGGGTGGACTGAAGCTTTCTTT.

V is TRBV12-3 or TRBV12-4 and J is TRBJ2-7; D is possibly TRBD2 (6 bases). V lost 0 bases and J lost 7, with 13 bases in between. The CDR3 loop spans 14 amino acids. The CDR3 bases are TGTGCCAGCAGTTTAGCGGGACGCGGGGAAGAGCAGTACTTC. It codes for CASSLAGRGEEQYF.

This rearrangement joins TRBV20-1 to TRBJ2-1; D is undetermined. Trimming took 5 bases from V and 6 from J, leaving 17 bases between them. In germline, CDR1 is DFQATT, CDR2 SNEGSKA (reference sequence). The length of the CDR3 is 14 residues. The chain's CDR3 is CSAEDWQRINEQFF. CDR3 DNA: TGCAGTGCTGAAGACTGGCAGAGAATCAATGAGCAGTTCTTC.

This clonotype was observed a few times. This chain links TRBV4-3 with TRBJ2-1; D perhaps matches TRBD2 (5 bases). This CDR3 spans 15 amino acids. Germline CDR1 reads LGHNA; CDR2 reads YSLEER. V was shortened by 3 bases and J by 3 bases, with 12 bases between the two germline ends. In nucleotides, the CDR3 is TGCGCCAGCAGCCAGGGAGCGAACATCTACAATGAGCAGTTCTTC. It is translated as CASSQGANIYNEQFF.

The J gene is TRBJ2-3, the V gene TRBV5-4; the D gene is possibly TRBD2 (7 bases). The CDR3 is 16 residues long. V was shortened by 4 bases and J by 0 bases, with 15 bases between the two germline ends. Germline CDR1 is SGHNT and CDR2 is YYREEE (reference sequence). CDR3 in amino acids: CASSPGRGASTDTQYF. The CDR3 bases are TGTGCCAGCAGCCCAGGTCGGGGGGCTAGCACAGATACGCAGTATTTT.

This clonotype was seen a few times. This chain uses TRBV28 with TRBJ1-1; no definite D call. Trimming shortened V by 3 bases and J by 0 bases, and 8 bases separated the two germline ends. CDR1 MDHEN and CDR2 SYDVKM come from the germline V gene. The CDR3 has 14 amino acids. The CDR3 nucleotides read TGTGCCAGCAGTTTGGGCCTAGTGAACACTGAAGCTTTCTTT. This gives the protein CASSLGLVNTEAFF.

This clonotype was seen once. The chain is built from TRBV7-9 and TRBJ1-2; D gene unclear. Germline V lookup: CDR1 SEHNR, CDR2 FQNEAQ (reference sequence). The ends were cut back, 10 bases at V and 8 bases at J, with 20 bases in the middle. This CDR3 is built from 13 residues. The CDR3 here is CAMGPGPLCGYTF. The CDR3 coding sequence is TGTGCCATGGGCCCTGGACCGCTCTGCGGCTACACCTTC. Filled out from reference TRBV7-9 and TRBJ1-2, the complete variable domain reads DTGVSQNPRHKITKRGQNVTFRCDPISEHNRLYWYRQTLGQGPEFLTYFQNEAQLEKSRLLSDRFSAERPKGSFSTLEIQRTEQGDSAMYLCAMGPGPLCGYTFGSGTRLTVV.

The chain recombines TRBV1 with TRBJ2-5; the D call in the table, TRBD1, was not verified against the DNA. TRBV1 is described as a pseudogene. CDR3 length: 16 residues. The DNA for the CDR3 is TGCACCAGCAGCCAAGCCCCGGGGGGGATCCAAGAGACCCAGTACTTC. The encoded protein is CTSSQAPGGIQETQYF.

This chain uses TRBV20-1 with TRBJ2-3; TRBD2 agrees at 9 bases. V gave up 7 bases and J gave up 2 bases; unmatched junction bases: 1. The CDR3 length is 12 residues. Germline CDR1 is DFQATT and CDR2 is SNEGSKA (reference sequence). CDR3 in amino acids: CSERGATDTQYF. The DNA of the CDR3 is TGCAGTGAGCGGGGGGCCACAGATACGCAGTATTTT.

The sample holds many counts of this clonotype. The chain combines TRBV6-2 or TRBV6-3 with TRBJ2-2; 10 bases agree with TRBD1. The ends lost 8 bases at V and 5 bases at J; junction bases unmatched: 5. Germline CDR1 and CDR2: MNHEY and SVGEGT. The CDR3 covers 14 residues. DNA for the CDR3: TGTGCCAGCGGCCGGACAGGGGGAACCGGGGAGCTGTTTTTT. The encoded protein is CASGRTGGTGELFF.

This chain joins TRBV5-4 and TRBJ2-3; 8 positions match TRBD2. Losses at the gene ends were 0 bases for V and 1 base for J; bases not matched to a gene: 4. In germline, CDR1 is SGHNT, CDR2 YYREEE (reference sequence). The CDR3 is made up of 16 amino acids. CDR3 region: CASSLVRGAGTDTQYF. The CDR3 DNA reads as TGTGCCAGCAGCTTGGTGCGGGGGGCAGGCACAGATACGCAGTATTTT.

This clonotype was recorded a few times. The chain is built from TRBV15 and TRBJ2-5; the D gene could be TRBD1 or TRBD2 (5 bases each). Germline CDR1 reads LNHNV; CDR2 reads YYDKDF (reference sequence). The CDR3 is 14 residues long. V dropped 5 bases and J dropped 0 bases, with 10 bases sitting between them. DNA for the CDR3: TGTGCCACCAGCCGATCGGGACACCAAGAGACCCAGTACTTC. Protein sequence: CATSRSGHQETQYF.

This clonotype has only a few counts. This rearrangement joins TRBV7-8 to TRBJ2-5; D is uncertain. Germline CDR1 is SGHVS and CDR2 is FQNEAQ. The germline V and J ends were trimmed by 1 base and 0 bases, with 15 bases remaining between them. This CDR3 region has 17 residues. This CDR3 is CASSLVVTRKYQETQYF. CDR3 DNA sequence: TGTGCCAGCAGCTTAGTGGTAACAAGAAAGTACCAAGAGACCCAGTACTTC.